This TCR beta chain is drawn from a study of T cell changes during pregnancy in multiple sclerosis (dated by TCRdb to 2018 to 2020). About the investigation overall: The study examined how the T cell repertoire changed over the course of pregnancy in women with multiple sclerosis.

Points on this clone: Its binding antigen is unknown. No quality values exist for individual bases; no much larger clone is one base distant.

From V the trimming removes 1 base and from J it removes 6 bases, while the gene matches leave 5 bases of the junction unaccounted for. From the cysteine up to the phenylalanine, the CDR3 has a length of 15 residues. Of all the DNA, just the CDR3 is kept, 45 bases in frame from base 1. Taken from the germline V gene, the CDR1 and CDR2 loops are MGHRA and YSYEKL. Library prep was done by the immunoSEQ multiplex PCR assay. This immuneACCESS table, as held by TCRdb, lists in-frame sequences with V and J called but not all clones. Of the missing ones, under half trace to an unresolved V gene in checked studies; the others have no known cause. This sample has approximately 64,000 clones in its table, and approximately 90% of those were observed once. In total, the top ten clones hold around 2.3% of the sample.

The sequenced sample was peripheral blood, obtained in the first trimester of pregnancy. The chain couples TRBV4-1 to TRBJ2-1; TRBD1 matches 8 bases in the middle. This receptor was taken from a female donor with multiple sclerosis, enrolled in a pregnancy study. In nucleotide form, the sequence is TGCGCCAGCAGCCAAGGGACAGGGTTTCTCAATGAGCAGTTCTTC. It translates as CASSQGTGFLNEQFF.